A single sample is the source of the 10 T cell receptor beta chains below, sequenced in a study of control samples from healthy donors and cancer patients. The data were produced by immunoSEQ multiplex PCR, yet TCRdb's version contains in-frame clones alone and is incomplete. Of around 170,000 clones in the sample, roughly 89% are singletons; the top ten hold approximately 1.5%. The source material was blood. The receptors derive from a woman in her forties or fifties in good health.

The chain carries TRBV30 and TRBJ1-4; unclear D gene. Germline V gene data show CDR1 as GTSNPN and CDR2 as SVGIG (reference sequence). V dropped 1 base and J dropped 10 bases, with 7 bases sitting between them. The CDR3 has 11 amino acids. The CDR3 DNA is TGTGCCTGGAGTGATGGTGCAAAACTGTTTTTT. Translated: CAWSDGAKLFF. Full variable domain (remainder filled in from reference TRBV30 and TRBJ1-4): SQTIHQWPATLVQPVGSPLSLECTVEGTSNPNLYWYRQAAGRGLQLLFYSVGIGQISSEVPQNLSASRPQDRQFILSSKKLLLSDSGFYLCAWSDGAKLFFGSGTQLSVL.

The J gene is TRBJ2-5, the V gene TRBV4-1; 11 bases align to TRBD2. Trimming took 5 bases from V and 0 from J; bases not matched to a gene: 8. This CDR3 comprises 17 residues. The V gene's germline CDR1 is MGHRA and CDR2 YSYEKL. The CDR3 sequence is CASSRNLAGGYQETQYF. The CDR3 DNA follows: TGCGCCAGCAGCAGAAATTTAGCGGGGGGGTACCAAGAGACCCAGTACTTC.

The chain links TRBV4-2 to TRBJ2-6; D ambiguous. Germline V gives CDR1 LGHNA, CDR2 YNFKEQ. The CDR3 covers 15 residues. Trimming left V 1 base short and J 0 bases short, with 4 bases between. The DNA of the CDR3 is TGTGCCAGCAGCCAAGGGGCCTCTGGGGCCAACGTCCTGACTTTC. It specifies CASSQGASGANVLTF.

This chain links TRBV6-5 with TRBJ1-2; 7 bases fit TRBD1. Germline V lookup: CDR1 MNHEY, CDR2 SVGAGI. The CDR3 runs 13 residues. V gave up 5 bases and J gave up 5 bases; unmatched junction bases: 5. The CDR3, as DNA: TGTGCCAGCAGTCCCCTGGGACAGTATGGCTACACCTTC. Translation gives CASSPLGQYGYTF.

This clone was counted only a few times. The J gene is TRBJ1-2, the V gene TRBV14; 7 bases are a match to TRBD1. Germline V lookup: CDR1 SGHDN, CDR2 FVKESK. Trimming cost V 4 bases and J 4 bases; bases outside gene matches: 3. CDR3 length equals 13 residues. The CDR3, as DNA: TGTGCCAGCAGCCCCGGGACAGCCTATGGCTACACCTTC. Its protein is CASSPGTAYGYTF. Supplemented by reference TRBV14 and TRBJ1-2, the full variable domain reads EAGVTQFPSHSVIEKGQTVTLRCDPISGHDNLYWYRRVMGKEIKFLLHFVKESKQDESGMPNNRFLAERTGGTYSTLKVQPAELEDSGVYFCASSPGTAYGYTFGSGTRLTVV.

J is TRBJ1-3 and V is TRBV28; D remains unclear. V was cut by 4 bases and J by 6 bases, with 7 bases left in between. This CDR3 is built from 12 residues. The germline CDR1 and CDR2 sequences are MDHEN and SYDVKM. CDR3 amino acids: CASSSVENTIYF. The CDR3 bases are TGTGCCAGCAGTTCGGTTGAAAACACCATATATTTT.

The rearrangement joins TRBV7-8 to TRBJ2-1, with a weak D call TRBD2 (5 bases). V shed 0 bases and J shed 7 bases, with 10 bases lying between them. This CDR3 is built from 14 residues. Germline V gene sequence: CDR1 SGHVS, CDR2 FQNEAQ. CDR3 sequence reads: CASSLAGVQNEQFF. DNA of the CDR3: TGTGCCAGCAGCTTAGCGGGAGTACAAAATGAGCAGTTCTTC.

V usage is TRBV5-1 and J usage is TRBJ2-3, with no clear D. With 4 bases removed from V and 1 base from J, the gap between germline ends came to 10 bases. There are 14 residues in the CDR3. CDR1 is SGHRS, CDR2 YFSETQ, per germline. CDR3 sequence: CASSPLAGTDTQYF. The CDR3 nucleotides read TGCGCCAGCAGCCCTCTGGCGGGCACAGATACGCAGTATTTT.

This clone was counted once. This chain uses TRBV7-3 with TRBJ2-3, with a possible D match to TRBD2 (6 bases). The germline V and J ends were trimmed by 2 bases and 1 base, with 7 bases remaining between them. The CDR3 length is 14 residues. In germline, CDR1 is SGHTA, CDR2 FQGTGA. CDR3 sequence: CASSLSSGTDTQYF. CDR3 in DNA: TGTGCCAGCAGCTTATCTAGCGGCACAGATACGCAGTATTTT.

The gene calls are TRBV6-5 and TRBJ2-7; 7 bases match TRBD1. This CDR3 has 15 amino acids. Looked up from germline, CDR1 is MNHEY and CDR2 is SVGAGI. Trimming at V came to 5 bases and at J to 0 bases, leaving 7 bases not matched to a gene. The CDR3 DNA reads as TGTGCCAGCAGTCGGGACAGCTTCAGCTCCTACGAGCAGTACTTC. Amino acid sequence: CASSRDSFSSYEQYF.